The 31 T cell receptor beta chains below come from one sample, sequenced in a study of siplizumab effects on memory and regulatory T cells. TCRdb's copy holds only in-frame clones and misses some; the assay was immunoSEQ multiplex PCR. The data contain roughly 80,000 clones, approximately 86% of them singletons. Sequencing used Tregs sorted from blood. Source of these receptors: a human donor in good health.

This chain connects TRBV27 to TRBJ1-2; D is unresolved. The CDR3 covers 12 residues. Trimming took 5 bases from V and 4 from J, leaving 8 bases between them. The V gene's germline CDR1 is MNHEY and CDR2 SMNVEV (reference sequence). The CDR3 is CASSAPGYGYTF. As DNA, the CDR3 is TGTGCCAGCAGTGCCCCGGGCTATGGCTACACCTTC.

The rearrangement joins TRBV7-2 to TRBJ2-7; D is uncertain. The V and J ends lost 6 bases and 3 bases respectively, with 6 bases between them. From germline, CDR1 is SGHTA and CDR2 FQGNSA. This CDR3 spans 11 amino acids. CDR3 nucleotide sequence: TGTGCCAGCAGGGGTAACTACGAGCAGTACTTC. Its translation is CASRGNYEQYF.

This clone rates as medium-sized. The chain links TRBV27 to TRBJ2-7; no reliable D call. Trimming removed 2 bases from V and 2 bases from J, with 10 bases in between. CDR3 length equals 14 residues. From germline, CDR1 is MNHEY and CDR2 SMNVEV (reference sequence). The CDR3 nucleotides read TGTGCCAGCAGTTTAAGCGCGGAACCCTACGAGCAGTACTTC. Protein sequence: CASSLSAEPYEQYF.

This clone showed up just a few times. The rearrangement links TRBV6-6 to TRBJ1-4, with a weak D call TRBD1 (5 bases). Germline CDR1 reads MNHNY; CDR2 reads SVGAGI (reference sequence). The CDR3 is made up of 13 amino acids. Trimming pared 6 bases from V and 6 bases from J, leaving 11 bases between. CDR3 nucleotides: TGTGCCAGCAGACAGACAGTCTATGAAAAACTGTTTTTT. Protein product: CASRQTVYEKLFF.

In nucleotides, the CDR3 is TGTGCCAGTAGACCCCGAGGACAGGAGATTCAAGAGACCCAGTACTTC. Translation gives CASRPRGQEIQETQYF. The chain is built from TRBV19 and TRBJ2-5, with TRBD1 matching over 7 bases. The CDR3 sequence is 16 residues long. The J segment lost 2 bases and the V segment lost 6 bases, leaving 12 bases of the junction unmatched. CDR1 and CDR2 (germline): LNHDA, SQIVND (reference sequence).

The chain employs TRBV28 and TRBJ1-5; D remains ambiguous. This CDR3 has 14 amino acids. V was shortened by 3 bases and J by 0 bases, with 6 bases between the two germline ends. Looked up from germline, CDR1 is MDHEN and CDR2 is SYDVKM. The CDR3, as DNA: TGTGCCAGCAGTTTTATCAATAGCAATCAGCCCCAGCATTTT. Translated: CASSFINSNQPQHF. The whole variable domain, filled in from reference TRBV28 and TRBJ1-5, reads DVKVTQSSRYLVKRTGEKVFLECVQDMDHENMFWYRQDPGLGLRLIYFSYDVKMKEKGDIPEGYSVSREKKERFSLILESASTNQTSMYLCASSFINSNQPQHFGDGTRLSIL.

This chain uses TRBV7-9 with TRBJ2-6; weak D call: TRBD1 (6 bases). This CDR3 region has 17 residues. The germline CDR1 and CDR2 sequences are SEHNR and FQNEAQ (reference sequence). Trimming shortened V by 1 base and J by 0 bases, and 10 bases separated the two germline ends. The CDR3 DNA sequence: TGTGCCAGCAGCTTAGTACAGGGTCTCTCTGGGGCCAACGTCCTGACTTTC. Protein: CASSLVQGLSGANVLTF.

The chain carries TRBV5-4 and TRBJ2-5; D uncertain. Per the germline V gene, CDR1 is SGHNT and CDR2 is YYREEE (reference sequence). V was trimmed by 4 bases and J by 5 bases, leaving 6 bases between them. CDR3 length: 11 residues. CDR3 in amino acids: CASSHRETQYF. CDR3 DNA: TGTGCCAGCAGCCACCGGGAGACCCAGTACTTC.

The sample holds a few counts of this clone. V usage is TRBV19 and J usage is TRBJ2-7; weak D call: TRBD2 (6 bases). The V gene's germline CDR1 is LNHDA and CDR2 SQIVND (reference sequence). Between the trimmed V and J ends, which lost 3 bases and 2 bases, there was a span of 14 bases. The CDR3 spans 15 residues. CDR3 loop: CASSMTRLGAYEQYF. In DNA form, the CDR3 reads TGTGCCAGTAGTATGACCCGACTAGGGGCCTACGAGCAGTACTTC.

As for this clone: At one end the junction does not follow the germline gene, possibly because of a read error. The CDR3 DNA reads TGTGCCAGCAGCCTAGCCCTGGCGGCCGATCTCACAGATACGCAGTATTTT. This encodes CASSLALAADLTDTQYF. The rearrangement uses TRBV11-1 and TRBJ2-3, with D possibly being TRBD2 (5 bases). Germline lookup yields CDR1 SGHAT and CDR2 FQDESV (reference sequence). The CDR3 covers 17 residues.

This clone has a single count. This chain uses TRBV19 with TRBJ1-3, with no clear D. Germline-derived CDR1 and CDR2 are LNHDA and SQIVND (reference sequence). V lost 3 bases and J 3 bases, leaving 6 bases between the germline ends. The CDR3 runs to 13 residues. CDR3 nucleotide sequence: TGTGCCAGTAGTATCGGGGTTGGAAACACCATATATTTT. It codes for CASSIGVGNTIYF.

The chain recombines TRBV7-2 with TRBJ1-1; a weak D match, TRBD1 (5 bases). V was cut by 5 bases and J by 1 base, with 11 bases left in between. Germline assignment: CDR1 SGHTA and CDR2 FQGNSA. The CDR3 consists of 14 residues. The CDR3 nucleotides read TGTGCCAGCAGCCCAGGGCGGAAGAACACTGAAGCTTTCTTT. Its translation: CASSPGRKNTEAFF.

The V call is TRBV10-3, the J call TRBJ2-2; 10 nucleotides line up with TRBD1. CDR3 length: 15 residues. The V gene end was trimmed by 6 bases and the J gene end by 7 bases; junction bases not matched to a gene: 8. Germline loops: CDR1 ENHRY, CDR2 SYGVKD. The CDR3 DNA is TGTGCCATCAGGAGCGACAGGGGGCATAACGGGGAGCTGTTTTTT. It encodes CAIRSDRGHNGELFF.

The DNA for the CDR3 is TGTGCCAGTAGGAGGACAGAGGCCTACGAGCAGTACTTC. It yields the protein CASRRTEAYEQYF. The chain recombines TRBV19 with TRBJ2-7, with a weak D call TRBD1 (6 bases). Germline-derived CDR1 and CDR2 are LNHDA and SQIVND (reference sequence). Trimming removed 6 bases at V and 2 bases at J, with 11 bases between. This CDR3 is 13 amino acids long.

The V gene is TRBV6-1, the J gene TRBJ1-2; TRBD1 matches at 7 bases. The CDR3 length is 15 residues. The V gene's germline CDR1 is MNHNS and CDR2 SASEGT. With V trimmed by 4 bases and J by 7 bases, 12 bases remained unmatched. The CDR3 nucleotides are TGTGCCAGCAGTGGGACAGGAGTCAATATTGGTGGCTACACCTTC. Encoded protein: CASSGTGVNIGGYTF.

The genes are TRBV11-2 and TRBJ1-5; 7 nucleotides align to TRBD1. The V segment lost 3 bases and the J segment 3 bases; nucleotides outside the gene matches: 2. This CDR3 has 14 amino acids. CDR1 is SGHAT and CDR2 is FQNNGV in the germline V gene. The CDR3 sequence: CASSFTGANQPQHF. In nucleotides, the CDR3 is TGTGCCAGCAGCTTCACAGGGGCCAATCAGCCCCAGCATTTT.

The chain couples TRBV19 to TRBJ2-2; D not resolved. This CDR3 region has 13 residues. The germline V gene has CDR1 LNHDA and CDR2 SQIVND (reference sequence). Trimming took 6 bases from V and 1 from J, leaving 6 bases between them. The CDR3: CASRGRNTGELFF. The CDR3, as DNA: TGTGCCAGTAGGGGCAGGAACACCGGGGAGCTGTTTTTT.

The chain carries TRBV6-5 and TRBJ1-6, with TRBD1 identical over 8 bases. Per the germline V gene, CDR1 is MNHEY and CDR2 is SVGAGI. With V trimmed by 7 bases and J by 7 bases, 6 bases remained unmatched. This CDR3 contains 14 residues. CDR3 protein: CASTLTGDNSPLHF. Here the CDR3 DNA reads TGTGCCAGCACCCTGACAGGGGACAATTCACCCCTCCACTTT.

The chain carries TRBV7-6 and TRBJ2-7; D unclear. Per germline, CDR1 SGHVS and CDR2 FNYEAQ. This CDR3 is built from 11 residues. Trimming removed 8 bases at V and 0 bases at J, with 5 bases between. CDR3 sequence reads: CASGYSYEQYF. The CDR3 bases are TGTGCCAGCGGGTACTCCTACGAGCAGTACTTC.

The chain recombines TRBV5-1 with TRBJ1-2; D possibly corresponds to TRBD1 (5 bases). Germline CDR1 and CDR2: SGHRS and YFSETQ. Trimming took off 5 bases at V and 8 bases at J, with 25 bases between the two ends. The CDR3 has 16 residues. CDR3 coding DNA: TGCGCCAGCAGACCCCGTTCCGGGACCCTCCAGGCGGGCTACACCTTC. Translating it yields CASRPRSGTLQAGYTF.

This rearrangement joins TRBV5-1 to TRBJ1-3; D not resolved. V was trimmed by 8 bases and J by 4 bases, leaving 10 bases between them. This CDR3 is 12 amino acids long. Germline V gives CDR1 SGHRS, CDR2 YFSETQ. CDR3 nucleotides: TGCGCCAGTACGGATTTCGGAAACACCATATATTTT. Residues: CASTDFGNTIYF.

CDR3 amino acids: CASSTRLAGGSAEQFF. In DNA, the CDR3 is TGTGCCAGCAGCACCCGACTAGCGGGGGGGTCCGCTGAGCAGTTCTTC. The chain joins TRBV21-1 to TRBJ2-1; the table's D call, TRBD2, has no DNA check behind it. TRBV21-1 is termed a pseudogene. The CDR3 has 16 residues.

This clone came up once. This chain joins TRBV6-1 and TRBJ2-5; TRBD1 is a possible D gene (7 bases). Germline V gives CDR1 MNHNS, CDR2 SASEGT. With 7 bases removed from V and 4 bases from J, the gap between germline ends came to 16 bases. CDR3 length: 14 residues. This chain's CDR3 is CASIYRGLGETQYF. The CDR3 nucleotides are TGTGCCAGCATCTACAGGGGACTGGGAGAGACCCAGTACTTC.

The chain carries TRBV7-9 and TRBJ1-6, with 9 bases identical to TRBD1. V gave up 5 bases and J gave up 1 base; unmatched junction bases: 3. The CDR3 is 16 residues long. Looked up from germline, CDR1 is SEHNR and CDR2 is FQNEAQ (reference sequence). The CDR3, as DNA: TGTGCCAGCAGCATACAGGGGGCATCCTATAATTCACCCCTCCACTTT. Protein sequence: CASSIQGASYNSPLHF.

The rearrangement uses TRBV7-2 and TRBJ2-3, with D perhaps given as TRBD1 or TRBD2 (6 bases each). With 5 bases removed from V and 0 bases from J, the gap between germline ends came to 12 bases. In germline, CDR1 is SGHTA, CDR2 FQGNSA. The CDR3 contains 15 residues. CDR3 bases: TGTGCCAGCAGCCCCGGGGGCCTTAGCACAGATACGCAGTATTTT. It codes for CASSPGGLSTDTQYF. The full variable domain, in which reference TRBV7-2 and TRBJ2-3 provide the parts outside the CDR3, is GAGVSQSPSNKVTEKGKDVELRCDPISGHTALYWYRQSLGQGLEFLIYFQGNSAPDKSGLPSDRFSAERTGGSVSTLTIQRTQQEDSAVYLCASSPGGLSTDTQYFGPGTRLTVL.

This clone has a single count. V gene TRBV27 combines with J gene TRBJ1-5; 9 bases map to TRBD1. This CDR3 is built from 15 residues. Germline V gene lookup returns CDR1 MNHEY and CDR2 SMNVEV (reference sequence). The junction had 4 bases not matched to a gene; V was cut back by 3 bases and J by 4 bases. For the CDR3, the DNA is TGTGCCAGCAGTTTCGGGACAGGGTTAAATCAGCCCCAGCATTTT. Protein sequence: CASSFGTGLNQPQHF.

This sequence joins TRBV19 and TRBJ2-3, with 7 bases identical to TRBD2. J gave up 3 bases and V 6 bases, and 6 bases lay outside the gene matches. The CDR3 is made up of 14 amino acids. CDR1 is LNHDA and CDR2 is SQIVND in the germline V gene (reference sequence). The DNA of the CDR3 is TGTGCCAGTAGGCCTAGCGGTAGGACAGATACGCAGTATTTT. This translates into CASRPSGRTDTQYF.

The chain combines TRBV2 with TRBJ2-5, with D unclear. The CDR3 is 10 amino acids. Trimming pared 5 bases from V and 2 bases from J, leaving 0 bases between. The V gene's germline CDR1 is SNHLY and CDR2 FYNNEI. CDR3 loop: CASSQETQYF. The DNA for the CDR3 is TGTGCCAGCAGTCAAGAGACCCAGTACTTC.

This chain uses TRBV30 with TRBJ1-2; possible D gene TRBD1, 6 bases. The CDR3 spans 13 residues. Germline V CDR1 and CDR2: GTSNPN, SVGIG (reference sequence). V lost 5 bases to trimming and J lost 8 bases, with 18 bases between them. CDR3 protein: CAWETGGFRGYTF. For the CDR3, the DNA is TGTGCCTGGGAGACCGGGGGCTTTAGAGGCTACACCTTC.

The chain is built from TRBV5-1 and TRBJ2-5, with 11 bases lining up with TRBD1. The CDR3 runs to 15 residues. V was clipped by 4 bases and J by 2 bases; unmatched bases: 4. Germline V gives CDR1 SGHRS, CDR2 YFSETQ. In DNA form, the CDR3 reads TGCGCCAGCAGCAAGGACAGGGGGCTGCAAGAGACCCAGTACTTC. Protein: CASSKDRGLQETQYF. The full variable domain, with the rest looked up from reference TRBV5-1 and TRBJ2-5, is KAGVTQTPRYLIKTRGQQVTLSCSPISGHRSVSWYQQTPGQGLQFLFEYFSETQRNKGNFPGRFSGRQFSNSRSEMNVSTLELGDSALYLCASSKDRGLQETQYFGPGTRLLVL.

The V call is TRBV5-6, the J call TRBJ2-5; D possibly corresponds to TRBD1 (5 bases). Trimming removed 2 bases from V and 2 bases from J, with 10 bases in between. The CDR3 runs 14 residues. Germline V gene data show CDR1 as SGHDT and CDR2 as YYEEEE. The CDR3 nucleotides are TGTGCCAGCAGCTTTGGGGCAGATCAAGAGACCCAGTACTTC. Translation: CASSFGADQETQYF.